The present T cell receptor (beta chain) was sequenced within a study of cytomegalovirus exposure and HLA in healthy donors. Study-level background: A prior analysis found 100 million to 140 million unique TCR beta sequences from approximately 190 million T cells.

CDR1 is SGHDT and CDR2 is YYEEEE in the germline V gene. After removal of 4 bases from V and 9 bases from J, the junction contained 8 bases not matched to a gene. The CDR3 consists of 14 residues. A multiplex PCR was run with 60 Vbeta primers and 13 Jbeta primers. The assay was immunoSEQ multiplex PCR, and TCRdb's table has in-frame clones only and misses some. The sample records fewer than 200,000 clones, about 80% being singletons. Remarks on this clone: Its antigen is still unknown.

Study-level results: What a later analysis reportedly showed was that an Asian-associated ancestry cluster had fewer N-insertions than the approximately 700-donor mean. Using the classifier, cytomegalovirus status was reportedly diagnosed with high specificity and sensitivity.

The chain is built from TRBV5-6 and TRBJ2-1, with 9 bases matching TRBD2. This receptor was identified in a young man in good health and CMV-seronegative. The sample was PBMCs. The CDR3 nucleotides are TGTGCCAGCAGCGAGGGACTAGCCACATCTGAGCAGTTCTTC. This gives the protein CASSEGLATSEQFF.